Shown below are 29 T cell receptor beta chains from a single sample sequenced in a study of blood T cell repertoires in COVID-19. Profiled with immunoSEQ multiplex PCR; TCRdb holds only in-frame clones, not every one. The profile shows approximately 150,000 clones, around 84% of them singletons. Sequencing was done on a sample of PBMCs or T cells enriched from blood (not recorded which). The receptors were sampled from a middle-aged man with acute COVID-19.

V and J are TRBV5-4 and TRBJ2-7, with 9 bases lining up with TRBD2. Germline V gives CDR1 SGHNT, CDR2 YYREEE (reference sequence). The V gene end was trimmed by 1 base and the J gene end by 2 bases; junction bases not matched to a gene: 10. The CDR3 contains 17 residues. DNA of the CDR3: TGTGCCAGCAGCTTGAAGGTCCGGCCTAGCGGGACCTACGAGCAGTACTTC. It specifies CASSLKVRPSGTYEQYF. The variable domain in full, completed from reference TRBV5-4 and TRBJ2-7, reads ETGVTQSPTHLIKTRGQQVTLRCSSQSGHNTVSWYQQALGQGPQFIFQYYREEENGRGNFPPRFSGLQFPNYSSELNVNALELDDSALYLCASSLKVRPSGTYEQYFGPGTRLTVT.

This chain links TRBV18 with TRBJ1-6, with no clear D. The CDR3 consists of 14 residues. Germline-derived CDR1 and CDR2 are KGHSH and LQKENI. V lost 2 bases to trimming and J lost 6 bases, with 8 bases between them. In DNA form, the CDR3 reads TGTGCCAGCTCACCAGCGGCAGCTAATTCACCCCTCCACTTT. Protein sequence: CASSPAAANSPLHF.

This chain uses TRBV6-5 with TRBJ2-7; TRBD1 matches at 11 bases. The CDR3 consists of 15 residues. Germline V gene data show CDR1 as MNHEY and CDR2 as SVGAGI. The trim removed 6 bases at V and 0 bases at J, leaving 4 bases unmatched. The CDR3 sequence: CASRRGTGGSYEQYF. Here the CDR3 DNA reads TGTGCCAGCAGGCGGGGGACAGGGGGCTCCTACGAGCAGTACTTC.

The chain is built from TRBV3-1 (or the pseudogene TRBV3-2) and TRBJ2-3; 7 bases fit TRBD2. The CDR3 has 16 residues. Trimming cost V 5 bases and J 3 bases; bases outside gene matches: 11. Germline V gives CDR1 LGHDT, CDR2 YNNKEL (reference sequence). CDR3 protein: CASSDWQAGWTDTQYF. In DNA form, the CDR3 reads TGTGCCAGCAGCGATTGGCAAGCGGGGTGGACAGATACGCAGTATTTT.

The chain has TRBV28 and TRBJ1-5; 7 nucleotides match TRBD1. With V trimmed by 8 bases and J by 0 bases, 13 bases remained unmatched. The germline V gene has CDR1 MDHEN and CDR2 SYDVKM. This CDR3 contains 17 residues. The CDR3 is CASPPAGQIYSNQPQHF. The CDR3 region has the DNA TGTGCCAGCCCGCCTGCGGGACAGATCTATAGCAATCAGCCCCAGCATTTT.

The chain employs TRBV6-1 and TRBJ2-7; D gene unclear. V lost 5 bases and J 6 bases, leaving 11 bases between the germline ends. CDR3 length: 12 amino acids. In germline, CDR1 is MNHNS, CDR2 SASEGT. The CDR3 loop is CASSPAVGEQYF. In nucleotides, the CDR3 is TGTGCCAGCAGTCCCGCGGTCGGCGAGCAGTACTTC.

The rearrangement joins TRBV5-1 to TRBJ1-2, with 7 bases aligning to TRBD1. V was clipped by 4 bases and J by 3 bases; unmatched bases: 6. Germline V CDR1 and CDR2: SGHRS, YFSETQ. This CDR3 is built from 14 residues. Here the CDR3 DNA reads TGCGCCAGCAGCGCCGGGACAGCGTACTATGGCTACACCTTC. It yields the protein CASSAGTAYYGYTF.

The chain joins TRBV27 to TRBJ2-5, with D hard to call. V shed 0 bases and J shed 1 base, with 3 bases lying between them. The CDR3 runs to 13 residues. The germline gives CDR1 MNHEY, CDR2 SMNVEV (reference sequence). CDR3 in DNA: TGTGCCAGCAGTTTATCGGCCCAAGAGACCCAGTACTTC. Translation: CASSLSAQETQYF.

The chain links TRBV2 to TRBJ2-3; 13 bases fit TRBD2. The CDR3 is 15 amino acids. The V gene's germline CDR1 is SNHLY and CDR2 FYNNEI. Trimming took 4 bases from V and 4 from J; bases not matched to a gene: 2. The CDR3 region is CASSVGTSGADTQYF. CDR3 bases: TGTGCCAGCAGTGTCGGGACTAGCGGGGCAGATACGCAGTATTTT. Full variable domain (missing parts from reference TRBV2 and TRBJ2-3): EPEVTQTPSHQVTQMGQEVILRCVPISNHLYFYWYRQILGQKVEFLVSFYNNEISEKSEIFDDQFSVERPDGSNFTLKIRSTKLEDSAMYFCASSVGTSGADTQYFGPGTRLTVL.

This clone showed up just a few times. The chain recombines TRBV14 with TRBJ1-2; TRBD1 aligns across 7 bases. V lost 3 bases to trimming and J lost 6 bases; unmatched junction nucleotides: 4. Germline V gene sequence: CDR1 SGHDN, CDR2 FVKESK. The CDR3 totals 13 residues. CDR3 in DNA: TGTGCCAGCAGCCACAGACAGGGCAATGGCTACACCTTC. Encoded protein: CASSHRQGNGYTF.

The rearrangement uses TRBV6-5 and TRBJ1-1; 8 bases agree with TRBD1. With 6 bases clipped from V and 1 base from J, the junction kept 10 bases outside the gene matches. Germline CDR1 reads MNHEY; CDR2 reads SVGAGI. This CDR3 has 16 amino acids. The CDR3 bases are TGTGCCAGCAGGTACCTGGCAGGGGGCAGGAACACTGAAGCTTTCTTT. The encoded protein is CASRYLAGGRNTEAFF.

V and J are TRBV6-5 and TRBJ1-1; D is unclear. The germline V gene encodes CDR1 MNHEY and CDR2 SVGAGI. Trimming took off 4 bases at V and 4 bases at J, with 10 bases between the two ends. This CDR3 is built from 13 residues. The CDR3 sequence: CASSSLGPTEAFF. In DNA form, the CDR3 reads TGTGCCAGCAGTTCCCTTGGCCCCACTGAAGCTTTCTTT.

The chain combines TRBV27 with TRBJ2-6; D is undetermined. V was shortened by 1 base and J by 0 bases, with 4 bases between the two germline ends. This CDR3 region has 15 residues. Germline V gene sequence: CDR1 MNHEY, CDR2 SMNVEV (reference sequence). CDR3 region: CASSLYSSGANVLTF. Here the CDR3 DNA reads TGTGCCAGCAGTTTATACAGCTCTGGGGCCAACGTCCTGACTTTC. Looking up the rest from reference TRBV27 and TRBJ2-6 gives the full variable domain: EAQVTQNPRYLITVTGKKLTVTCSQNMNHEYMSWYRQDPGLGLRQIYYSMNVEVTDKGDVPEGYKVSRKEKRNFPLILESPSPNQTSLYFCASSLYSSGANVLTFGAGSRLTVL.

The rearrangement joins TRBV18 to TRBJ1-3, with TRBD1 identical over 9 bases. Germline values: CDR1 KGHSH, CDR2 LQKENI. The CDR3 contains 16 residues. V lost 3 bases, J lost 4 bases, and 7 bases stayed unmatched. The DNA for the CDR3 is TGTGCCAGCTCACCTTCCGGGACAGGGTACGGAAACACCATATATTTT. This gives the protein CASSPSGTGYGNTIYF. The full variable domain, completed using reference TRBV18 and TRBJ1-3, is NAGVMQNPRHLVRRRGQEARLRCSPMKGHSHVYWYRQLPEEGLKFMVYLQKENIIDESGMPKERFSAEFPKEGPSILRIQQVVRGDSAAYFCASSPSGTGYGNTIYFGEGSWLTVV.

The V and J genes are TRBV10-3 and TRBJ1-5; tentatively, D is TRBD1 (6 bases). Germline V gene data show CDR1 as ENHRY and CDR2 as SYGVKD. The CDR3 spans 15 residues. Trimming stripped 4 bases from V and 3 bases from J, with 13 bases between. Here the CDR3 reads CAISVGAGFNQPQHF. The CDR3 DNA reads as TGTGCCATCAGTGTGGGGGCCGGCTTCAATCAGCCCCAGCATTTT.

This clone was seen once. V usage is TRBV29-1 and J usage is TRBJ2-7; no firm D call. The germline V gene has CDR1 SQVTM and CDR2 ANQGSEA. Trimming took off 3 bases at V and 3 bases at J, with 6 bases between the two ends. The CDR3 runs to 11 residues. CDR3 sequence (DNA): TGCAGCGTTGAGCAGTACTACGAGCAGTACTTC. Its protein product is CSVEQYYEQYF.

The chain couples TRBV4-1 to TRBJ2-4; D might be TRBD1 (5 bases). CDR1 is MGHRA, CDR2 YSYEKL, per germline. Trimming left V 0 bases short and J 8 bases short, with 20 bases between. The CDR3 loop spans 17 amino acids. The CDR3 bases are TGCGCCAGCAGCCAAGATGGGGCTTCAGGGCTTGGGGACATTCAGTACTTC. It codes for CASSQDGASGLGDIQYF.

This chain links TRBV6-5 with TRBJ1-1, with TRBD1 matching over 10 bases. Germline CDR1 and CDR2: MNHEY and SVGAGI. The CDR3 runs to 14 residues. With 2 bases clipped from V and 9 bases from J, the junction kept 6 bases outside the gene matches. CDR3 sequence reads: CASSYAFDRGQAFF. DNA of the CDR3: TGTGCCAGCAGTTACGCCTTTGACAGGGGGCAAGCTTTCTTT.

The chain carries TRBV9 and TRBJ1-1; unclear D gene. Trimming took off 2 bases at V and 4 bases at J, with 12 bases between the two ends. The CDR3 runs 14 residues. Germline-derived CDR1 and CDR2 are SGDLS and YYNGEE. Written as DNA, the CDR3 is TGTGCCAGCAGCGTGTCTCAGGTGTCCACTGAAGCTTTCTTT. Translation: CASSVSQVSTEAFF.

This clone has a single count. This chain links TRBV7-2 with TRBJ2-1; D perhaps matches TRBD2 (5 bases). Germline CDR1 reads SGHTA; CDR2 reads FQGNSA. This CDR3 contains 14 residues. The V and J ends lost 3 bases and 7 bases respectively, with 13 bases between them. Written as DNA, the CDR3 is TGTGCCAGCAGCTTGCACCCTTCGGGGAATGAGCAGTTCTTC. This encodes CASSLHPSGNEQFF.

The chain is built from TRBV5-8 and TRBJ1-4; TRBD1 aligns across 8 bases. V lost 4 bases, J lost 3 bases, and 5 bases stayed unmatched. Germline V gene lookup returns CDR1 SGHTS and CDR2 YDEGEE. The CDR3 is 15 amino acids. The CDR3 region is CASSLGDRSNEKLFF. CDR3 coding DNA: TGTGCCAGCAGCCTAGGGGACAGGTCTAATGAAAAACTGTTTTTT.

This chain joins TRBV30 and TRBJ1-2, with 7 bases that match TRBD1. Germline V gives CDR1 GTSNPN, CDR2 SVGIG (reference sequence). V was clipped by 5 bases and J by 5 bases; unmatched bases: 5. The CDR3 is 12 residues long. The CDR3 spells CAWEGARYGYTF. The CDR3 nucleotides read TGTGCCTGGGAGGGGGCTCGTTATGGCTACACCTTC.

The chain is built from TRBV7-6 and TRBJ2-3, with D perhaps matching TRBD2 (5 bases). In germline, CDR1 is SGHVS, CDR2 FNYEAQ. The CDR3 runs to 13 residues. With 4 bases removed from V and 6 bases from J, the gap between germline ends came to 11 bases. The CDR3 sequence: CASSSNTGDTQYF. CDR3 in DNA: TGTGCCAGCAGCTCAAACACGGGGGATACGCAGTATTTT.

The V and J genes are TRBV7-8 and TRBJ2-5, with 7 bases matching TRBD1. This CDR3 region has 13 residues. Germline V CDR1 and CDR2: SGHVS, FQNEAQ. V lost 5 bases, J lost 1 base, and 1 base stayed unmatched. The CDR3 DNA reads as TGTGCCAGCAGCAGGGACAGCCAAGAGACCCAGTACTTC. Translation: CASSRDSQETQYF. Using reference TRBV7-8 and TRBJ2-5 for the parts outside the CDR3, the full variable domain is GAGVSQSPRYKVAKRGQDVALRCDPISGHVSLFWYQQALGQGPEFLTYFQNEAQLDKSGLPSDRFFAERPEGSVSTLKIQRTQQEDSAVYLCASSRDSQETQYFGPGTRLLVL.

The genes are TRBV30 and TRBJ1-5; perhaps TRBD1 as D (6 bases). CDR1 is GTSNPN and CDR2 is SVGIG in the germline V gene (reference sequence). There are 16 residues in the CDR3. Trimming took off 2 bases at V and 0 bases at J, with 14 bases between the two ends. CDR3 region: CAWSPSPGDSNQPQHF. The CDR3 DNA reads TGTGCCTGGAGTCCCTCCCCAGGGGATAGCAATCAGCCCCAGCATTTT.

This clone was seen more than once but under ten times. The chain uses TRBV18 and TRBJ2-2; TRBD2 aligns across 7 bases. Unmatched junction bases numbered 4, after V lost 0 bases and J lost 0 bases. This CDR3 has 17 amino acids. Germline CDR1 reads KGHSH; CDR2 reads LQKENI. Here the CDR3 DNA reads TGTGCCAGCTCACCACCGGGGAGGGGCACGAACACCGGGGAGCTGTTTTTT. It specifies CASSPPGRGTNTGELFF.

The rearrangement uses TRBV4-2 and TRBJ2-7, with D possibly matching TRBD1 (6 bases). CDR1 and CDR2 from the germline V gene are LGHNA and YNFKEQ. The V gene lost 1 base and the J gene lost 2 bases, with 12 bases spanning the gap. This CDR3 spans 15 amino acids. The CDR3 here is CASSQARDTTYEQYF. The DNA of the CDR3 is TGTGCCAGCAGCCAAGCTCGGGACACTACCTACGAGCAGTACTTC.

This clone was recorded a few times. CDR3 sequence: CASAPGLGETQYF. Written as DNA, the CDR3 is TGCGCCAGCGCCCCGGGACTAGGAGAGACCCAGTACTTC. The genes are TRBV10-1 and TRBJ2-5; TRBD2 matches 8 bases. The ends lost 8 bases at V and 4 bases at J; junction bases unmatched: 6. CDR1 is WNHNN, CDR2 SYGVQD, per germline (reference sequence). This CDR3 has 13 amino acids.

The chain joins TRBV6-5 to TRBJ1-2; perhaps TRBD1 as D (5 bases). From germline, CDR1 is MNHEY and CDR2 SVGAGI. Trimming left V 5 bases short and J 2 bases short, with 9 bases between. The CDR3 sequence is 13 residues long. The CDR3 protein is CASSQGRNYGYTF. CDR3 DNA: TGTGCCAGCAGTCAGGGAAGGAACTATGGCTACACCTTC.